This T cell receptor (beta chain) emerged from a study of T cell repertoires in cytomegalovirus infection. TCRdb re-analysed the reads in MiXCR, keeping a single row per CDR3 protein. The table shows under 850,000 distinct CDR3 sequences, with roughly a third occurring only once. The CDR3 runs to 14 residues. V was pared by 3 bases and J by 7 bases, with 15 bases between. This clonotype was seen more than once but under ten times. This TCR came from a human donor in good health (CMV status not recorded). Some clones in this sample may be carry-over from other donors' samples. The sequenced sample was PBMCs. The chain carries TRBV12-3 or TRBV12-4 and TRBJ1-1; D gene uncertain. The CDR3 reads CASSLGRPYIEAFF. The CDR3 DNA is TGTGCCAGCAGTTTGGGAAGGCCCTATATTGAAGCTTTCTTT.